This T cell receptor (beta chain) emerged from a study of PD-L1 blockade in urothelial cancer. Time point reported: peripheral blood 6 weeks after treatment start. Profiling relied on immunoSEQ multiplex PCR, and the TCRdb table lists in-frame clones only, not all of them. This table holds 95,000 to 150,000 clones, roughly 86% found once. V was trimmed by 0 bases and J by 1 base, leaving 4 bases between them. CDR3 length: 12 residues. Germline loops: CDR1 SQVTM, CDR2 ANQGSEA. The chain couples TRBV29-1 to TRBJ2-7; D gene uncertain. Here the sequenced sample was PBMCs, taken around atezolizumab (anti-PD-L1) treatment. The receptor was isolated from a man in his fifties with urothelial cancer. The CDR3 nucleotides read TGCAGCGTTGAAGAGTCTTCCTACGAGCAGTACTTC. Translation: CSVEESSYEQYF.